Shown below are 9 T cell receptor beta chains from a single sample sequenced in a study of blood T cell repertoires in COVID-19. Repertoires were generated with immunoSEQ multiplex PCR, while TCRdb's copy carries only in-frame clones and drops some. The table records roughly 250,000 clones, roughly four fifths of them present only once. The sequencing sample was made of peripheral blood. The receptors shown here come from a woman aged 55-69 years with active or convalescent COVID-19.

The chain employs TRBV4-2 and TRBJ1-3; tentatively, D is TRBD1 (6 bases). Per germline, CDR1 LGHNA and CDR2 YNFKEQ. This CDR3 region has 18 residues. The V end was cut by 3 bases, the J end by 2 bases, with 20 bases between. CDR3 nucleotides: TGTGCCAGCAGCCACGACACCCGGGGCGGGGGCGCTGGAAACACCATATATTTT. Translation: CASSHDTRGGGAGNTIYF.

The rearrangement links TRBV19 to TRBJ2-5, with 8 bases aligning to TRBD1. Germline CDR1 and CDR2: LNHDA and SQIVND (reference sequence). V lost 5 bases, J lost 3 bases, and 5 bases stayed unmatched. This CDR3 has 14 residues. CDR3 loop: CASSQGAGEETQYF. For the CDR3, the DNA is TGTGCCAGTAGTCAGGGGGCTGGAGAAGAGACCCAGTACTTC.

J is TRBJ2-2 and V is TRBV5-8; no definite D call. CDR1 and CDR2 (germline): SGHTS, YDEGEE. The CDR3 contains 16 residues. The germline V and J ends were trimmed by 0 bases and 3 bases, with 12 bases remaining between them. CDR3 in amino acids: CASSLGLVVYTGELFF. Written as DNA, the CDR3 is TGTGCCAGCAGCTTGGGGTTAGTGGTTTACACCGGGGAGCTGTTTTTT.

The chain is built from TRBV19 and TRBJ1-5; D gene ambiguous. Germline V gene sequence: CDR1 LNHDA, CDR2 SQIVND (reference sequence). This CDR3 region has 15 residues. V was clipped by 0 bases and J by 7 bases, with 13 bases between them. The CDR3 region is CASSIDHHPVQPQHF. Here the CDR3 DNA reads TGTGCCAGTAGTATAGATCATCACCCGGTGCAGCCCCAGCATTTT.

This clone was seen more than once but under ten times. The chain is built from TRBV11-2 and TRBJ1-3; D ambiguous. The CDR3 sequence is 14 residues long. Germline-derived CDR1 and CDR2 are SGHAT and FQNNGV. V lost 7 bases to trimming and J lost 0 bases, with 10 bases between them. CDR3 residues: CASKGWSSGNTIYF. CDR3 DNA: TGTGCCAGCAAAGGATGGAGCTCTGGAAACACCATATATTTT.

The V and J genes are TRBV6-5 and TRBJ1-1, with unresolved D. Germline values: CDR1 MNHEY, CDR2 SVGAGI. The CDR3 sequence is 14 residues long. V was cut by 6 bases and J by 1 base, with 12 bases left in between. This CDR3 is CASRLRLPNTEAFF. For the CDR3, the DNA is TGTGCCAGCAGGCTAAGATTACCGAACACTGAAGCTTTCTTT.

The chain recombines TRBV19 with TRBJ1-2; D is perhaps TRBD1 (6 bases). Trimming shortened V by 5 bases and J by 4 bases, and 14 bases separated the two germline ends. The length of the CDR3 is 14 residues. Germline V gene lookup returns CDR1 LNHDA and CDR2 SQIVND (reference sequence). The CDR3 nucleotides are TGTGCCAGTAGTCCCACAGGGAGACCCTATGGCTACACCTTC. Amino acids: CASSPTGRPYGYTF.

The rearrangement joins TRBV6-5 to TRBJ2-1, with 7 bases lining up with TRBD2. The junction had 12 bases not matched to a gene; V was cut back by 6 bases and J by 7 bases. CDR3 length equals 15 residues. CDR1 is MNHEY and CDR2 is SVGAGI in the germline V gene. CDR3 amino acids: CASRRVAGLGNEQFF. CDR3 DNA sequence: TGTGCCAGCAGGAGGGTAGCGGGTCTGGGGAATGAGCAGTTCTTC.

CDR3 in DNA: TGTGCCAGCATTGGGCAGAATGCAGGGACTGAAGCTTTCTTT. It codes for CASIGQNAGTEAFF. J is TRBJ1-1 and V is TRBV27; D possibly corresponds to TRBD1 (5 bases). The germline CDR1 and CDR2 sequences are MNHEY and SMNVEV (reference sequence). The CDR3 totals 14 residues. Between the trimmed V and J ends, which lost 7 bases and 5 bases, there was a span of 17 bases.